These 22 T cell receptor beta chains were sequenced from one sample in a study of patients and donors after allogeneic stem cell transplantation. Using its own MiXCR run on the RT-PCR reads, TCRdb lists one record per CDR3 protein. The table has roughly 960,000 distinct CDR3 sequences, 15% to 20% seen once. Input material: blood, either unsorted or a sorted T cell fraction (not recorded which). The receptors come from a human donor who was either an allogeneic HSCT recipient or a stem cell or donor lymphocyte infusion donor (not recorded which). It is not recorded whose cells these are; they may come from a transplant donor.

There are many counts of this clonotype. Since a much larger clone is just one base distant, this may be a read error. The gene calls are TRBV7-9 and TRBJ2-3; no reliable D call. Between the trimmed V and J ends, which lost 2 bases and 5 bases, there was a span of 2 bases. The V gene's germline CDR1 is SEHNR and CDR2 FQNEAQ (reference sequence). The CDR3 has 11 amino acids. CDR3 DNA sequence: TGTGCCAGCAGCTTACAAGATACGCAGTATTTT. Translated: CASSLQDTQYF.

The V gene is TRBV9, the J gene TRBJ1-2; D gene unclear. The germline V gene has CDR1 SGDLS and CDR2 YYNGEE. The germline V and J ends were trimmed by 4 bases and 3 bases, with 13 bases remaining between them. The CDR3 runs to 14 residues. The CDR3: CASSPRAGYYGYTF. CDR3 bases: TGTGCCAGCAGCCCCCGTGCGGGCTACTATGGCTACACCTTC.

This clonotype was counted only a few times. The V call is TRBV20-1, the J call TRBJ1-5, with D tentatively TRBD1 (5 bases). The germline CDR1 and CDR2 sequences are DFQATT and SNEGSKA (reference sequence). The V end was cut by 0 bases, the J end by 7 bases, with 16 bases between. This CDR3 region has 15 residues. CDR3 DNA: TGCAGTGCTAGAGATCTGCCAGGGAGGAAACAGCCCCAGCATTTT. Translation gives CSARDLPGRKQPQHF.

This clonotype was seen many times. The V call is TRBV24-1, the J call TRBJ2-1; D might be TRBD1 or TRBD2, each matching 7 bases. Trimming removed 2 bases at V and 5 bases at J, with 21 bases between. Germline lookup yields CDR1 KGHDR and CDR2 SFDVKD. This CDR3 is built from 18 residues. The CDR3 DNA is TGTGCCACCAGTGATTCCCAGGGGGGGCTGGGAAAAAACAATGAGCAGTTCTTC. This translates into CATSDSQGGLGKNNEQFF.

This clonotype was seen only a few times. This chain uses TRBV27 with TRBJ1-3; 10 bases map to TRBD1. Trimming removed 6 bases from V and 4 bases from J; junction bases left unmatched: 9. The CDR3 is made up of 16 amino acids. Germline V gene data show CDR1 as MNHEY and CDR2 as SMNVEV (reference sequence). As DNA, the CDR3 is TGTGCCAGCAGAAAGACAGGGGGCGCGGTCGGAAACACCATATATTTT. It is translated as CASRKTGGAVGNTIYF.

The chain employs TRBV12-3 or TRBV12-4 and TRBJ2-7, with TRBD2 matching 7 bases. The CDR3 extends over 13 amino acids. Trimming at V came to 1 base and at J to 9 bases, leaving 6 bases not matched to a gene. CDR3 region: CASSLEGRVLQYF. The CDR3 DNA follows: TGTGCCAGCAGTTTAGAGGGGAGGGTCCTGCAGTACTTC.

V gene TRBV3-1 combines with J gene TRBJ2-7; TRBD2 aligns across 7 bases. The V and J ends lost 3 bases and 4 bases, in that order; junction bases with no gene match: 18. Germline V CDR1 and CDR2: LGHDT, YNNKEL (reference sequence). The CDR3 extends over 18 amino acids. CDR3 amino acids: CASSHLHQVETSPYEQYF. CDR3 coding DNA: TGTGCCAGCAGCCACCTCCACCAGGTGGAGACTAGCCCTTACGAGCAGTACTTC.

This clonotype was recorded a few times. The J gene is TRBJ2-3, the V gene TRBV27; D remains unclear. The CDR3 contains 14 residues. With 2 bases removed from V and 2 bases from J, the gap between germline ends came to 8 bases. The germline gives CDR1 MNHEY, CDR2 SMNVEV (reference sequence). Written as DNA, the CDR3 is TGTGCCAGCAGTTTAAGCGCCTTCACAGATACGCAGTATTTT. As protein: CASSLSAFTDTQYF.

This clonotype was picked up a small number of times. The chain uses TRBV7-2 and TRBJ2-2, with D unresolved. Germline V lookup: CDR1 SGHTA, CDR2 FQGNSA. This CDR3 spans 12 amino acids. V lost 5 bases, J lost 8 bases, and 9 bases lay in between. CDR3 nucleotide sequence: TGTGCCAGCAGCCCTCCGGAGGGGGAGCTGTTTTTT. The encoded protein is CASSPPEGELFF.

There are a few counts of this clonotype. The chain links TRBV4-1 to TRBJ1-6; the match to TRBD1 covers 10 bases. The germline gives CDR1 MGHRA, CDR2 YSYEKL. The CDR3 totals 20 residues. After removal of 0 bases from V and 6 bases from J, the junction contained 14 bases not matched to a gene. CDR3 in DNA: TGCGCCAGCAGCCAAGATTGGGGACAGGGGTTTGTATTTGGTAATTCACCCCTCCACTTT. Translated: CASSQDWGQGFVFGNSPLHF.

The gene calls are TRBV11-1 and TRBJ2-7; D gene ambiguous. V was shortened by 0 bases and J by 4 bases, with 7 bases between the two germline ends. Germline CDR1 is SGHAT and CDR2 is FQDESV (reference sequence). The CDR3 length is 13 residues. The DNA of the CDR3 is TGTGCCAGCAGCTTAGCGTCACTTTACGAGCAGTACTTC. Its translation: CASSLASLYEQYF.

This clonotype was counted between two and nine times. CDR3: CSVTYSYGYTF. The CDR3 bases are TGCAGTGTTACCTACAGCTATGGCTACACCTTC. J is TRBJ1-2 and V is TRBV20-1; no firm D call. CDR3 length: 11 residues. V dropped 7 bases and J dropped 4 bases, with 10 bases sitting between them. From germline, CDR1 is DFQATT and CDR2 SNEGSKA (reference sequence).

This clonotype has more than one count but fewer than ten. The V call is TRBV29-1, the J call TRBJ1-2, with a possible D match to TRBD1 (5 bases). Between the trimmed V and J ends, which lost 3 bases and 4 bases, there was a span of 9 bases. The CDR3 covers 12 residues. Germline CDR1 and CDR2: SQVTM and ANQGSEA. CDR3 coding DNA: TGCAGCGTTGAGGGGCGTACCTATGGCTACACCTTC. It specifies CSVEGRTYGYTF.

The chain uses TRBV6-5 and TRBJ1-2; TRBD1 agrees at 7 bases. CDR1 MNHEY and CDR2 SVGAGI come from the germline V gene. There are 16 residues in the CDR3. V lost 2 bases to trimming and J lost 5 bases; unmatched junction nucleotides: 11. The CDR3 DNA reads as TGTGCCAGCAGTTACGTAGGGGGCCTGGGGGATTATGGCTACACCTTC. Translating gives CASSYVGGLGDYGYTF.

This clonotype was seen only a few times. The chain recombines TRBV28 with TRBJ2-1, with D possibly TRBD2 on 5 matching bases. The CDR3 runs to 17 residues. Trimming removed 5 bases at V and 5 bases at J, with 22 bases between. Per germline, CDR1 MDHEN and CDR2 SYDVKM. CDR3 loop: CASSPMDWANRDNEQFF. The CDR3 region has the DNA TGTGCCAGCAGTCCAATGGACTGGGCGAACCGAGACAATGAGCAGTTCTTC.

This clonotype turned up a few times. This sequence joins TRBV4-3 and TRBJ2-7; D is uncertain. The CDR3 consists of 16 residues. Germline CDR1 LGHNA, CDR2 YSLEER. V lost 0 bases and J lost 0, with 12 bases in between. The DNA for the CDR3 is TGCGCCAGCAGCCAAGAATTGGGCAGCCACTCCTACGAGCAGTACTTC. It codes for CASSQELGSHSYEQYF.

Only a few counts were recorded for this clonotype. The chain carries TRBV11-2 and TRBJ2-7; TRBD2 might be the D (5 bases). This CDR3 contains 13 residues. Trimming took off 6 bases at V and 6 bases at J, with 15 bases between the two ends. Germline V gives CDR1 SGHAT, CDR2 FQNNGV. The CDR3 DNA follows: TGTGCCAGCAGTCCTGAGAGACTATCCGAGCAGTACTTC. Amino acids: CASSPERLSEQYF.

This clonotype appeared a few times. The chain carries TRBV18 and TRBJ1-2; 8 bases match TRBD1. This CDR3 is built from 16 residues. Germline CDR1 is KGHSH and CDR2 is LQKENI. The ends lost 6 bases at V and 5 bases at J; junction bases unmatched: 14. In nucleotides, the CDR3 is TGTGCCAGCTCGCAGCTTACTCGGACAGGGCCGTATGGCTACACCTTC. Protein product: CASSQLTRTGPYGYTF.

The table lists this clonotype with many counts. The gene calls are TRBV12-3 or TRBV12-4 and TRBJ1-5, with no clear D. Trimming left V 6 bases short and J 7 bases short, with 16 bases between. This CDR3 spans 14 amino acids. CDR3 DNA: TGTGCCAGCAGCTTGGACGGGGAGGGCCAGCCCCAGCATTTT. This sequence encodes CASSLDGEGQPQHF.

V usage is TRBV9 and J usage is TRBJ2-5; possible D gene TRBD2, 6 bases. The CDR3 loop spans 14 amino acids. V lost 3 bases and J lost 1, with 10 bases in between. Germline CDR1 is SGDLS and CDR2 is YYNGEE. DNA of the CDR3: TGTGCCAGCAGCGACTCTAGCGCCCAAGAGACCCAGTACTTC. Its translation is CASSDSSAQETQYF.

Written as DNA, the CDR3 is TGCGCCAGCAGCCAACTTGTAACAGGGACCTACGAGCAGTACTTC. This codes for CASSQLVTGTYEQYF. The rearrangement joins TRBV4-1 to TRBJ2-7, with D tentatively TRBD1 (6 bases). Trimming took off 2 bases at V and 2 bases at J, with 13 bases between the two ends. CDR1 and CDR2 from the germline V gene are MGHRA and YSYEKL. This CDR3 spans 15 amino acids.

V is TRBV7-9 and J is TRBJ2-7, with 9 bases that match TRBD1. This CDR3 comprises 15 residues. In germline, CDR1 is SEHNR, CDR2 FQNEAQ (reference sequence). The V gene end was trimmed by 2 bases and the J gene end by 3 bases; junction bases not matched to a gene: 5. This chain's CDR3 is CASSLSTGGLYEQYF. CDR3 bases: TGTGCCAGCAGCTTAAGTACAGGGGGCCTCTACGAGCAGTACTTC.